What follows are 10 T cell receptor beta chains derived from one specimen sequenced in a study of shared clonotypes between healthy human individuals. Assay: immunoSEQ multiplex PCR; the TCRdb copy retains only in-frame clones and omits some. The sample comprises around 600,000 clones, about 95% of which are singletons, and 0.11% rests with the top ten. Cells designated naive CD8 were CD45RO-negative and were positively selected for CCR7, with terminally differentiated effector memory CD45RA+ cells excluded. Sequencing input: naive CD8+ T cells sorted from blood. Receptors originate from a woman aged 25 to 39 in good health.

V gene TRBV7-6 combines with J gene TRBJ2-5, with TRBD1 identical over 11 bases. The V gene's germline CDR1 is SGHVS and CDR2 FNYEAQ. The ends lost 5 bases at V and 2 bases at J; junction bases unmatched: 4. The CDR3 is 15 residues long. The CDR3 coding sequence is TGTGCCAGCAGCGGGACAGGGGGGGAACAAGAGACCCAGTACTTC. Amino acid sequence: CASSGTGGEQETQYF.

The chain combines TRBV27 with TRBJ2-5; D is ambiguous. CDR3 length equals 16 residues. Trimming removed 1 base at V and 1 base at J, with 13 bases between. From germline, CDR1 is MNHEY and CDR2 SMNVEV (reference sequence). For the CDR3, the DNA is TGTGCCAGCAGTTTATTAGCCGAAGCCACCCAAGAGACCCAGTACTTC. As protein: CASSLLAEATQETQYF.

The V and J genes are TRBV29-1 and TRBJ1-4, with 9 bases lining up with TRBD1. Germline CDR1 is SQVTM and CDR2 is ANQGSEA. J lost 7 bases, V lost 4 bases, and 13 bases had no gene match. The CDR3 spans 16 residues. The CDR3 nucleotides read TGCAGCGTTGCTCCGGGACAGGGAACGATTGGTGAAAAACTGTTTTTT. It specifies CSVAPGQGTIGEKLFF. The whole variable domain, remainder taken from reference TRBV29-1 and TRBJ1-4, is SAVISQKPSRDICQRGTSLTIQCQVDSQVTMMFWYRQQPGQSLTLIATANQGSEATYESGFVIDKFPISRPNLTFSTLTVSNMSPEDSSIYLCSVAPGQGTIGEKLFFGSGTQLSVL.

The chain joins TRBV2 to TRBJ1-2, with D unresolved. The CDR3 extends over 10 amino acids. Germline lookup yields CDR1 SNHLY and CDR2 FYNNEI. V lost 9 bases and J 8 bases, leaving 10 bases between the germline ends. Here the CDR3 reads CASNRMGYTF. CDR3 bases: TGTGCCAGTAATAGGATGGGCTACACCTTC.

This clone has only one observation. V is TRBV27 and J is TRBJ2-1; 8 nucleotides align to TRBD1. J lost 9 bases, V lost 5 bases, and 6 bases had no gene match. The CDR3 length is 13 residues. Germline-derived CDR1 and CDR2 are MNHEY and SMNVEV (reference sequence). In DNA form, the CDR3 reads TGTGCCAGCAGTCAAGGGACAGGCGGTGAGCAGTTCTTC. Translating it yields CASSQGTGGEQFF.

The table lists this clone with a count of one. The chain has TRBV9 and TRBJ1-1, with D hard to call. The CDR3 contains 14 residues. Trimming cost V 2 bases and J 5 bases, with 13 bases left between them. The germline V gene encodes CDR1 SGDLS and CDR2 YYNGEE. CDR3 loop: CASSVFGIQTEAFF. DNA for the CDR3: TGTGCCAGCAGCGTTTTCGGGATCCAGACTGAAGCTTTCTTT.

CDR3 sequence: CASSLLHRGSGNTIYF. The DNA of the CDR3 is TGTGCCAGCAGTTTATTACACAGGGGCTCTGGAAACACCATATATTTT. J is TRBJ1-3 and V is TRBV28; 7 bases align to TRBD1. The CDR3 has 16 amino acids. Germline V CDR1 and CDR2: MDHEN, SYDVKM. V lost 1 base, J lost 0 bases, and 3 bases stayed unmatched.

Regarding this clone: The sample carries other DNA sequences with the same CDR3. V is TRBV19 and J is TRBJ1-4; D unresolved. Germline CDR1 reads LNHDA; CDR2 reads SQIVND (reference sequence). The V end lost 3 bases, the J end lost 8 bases, and 13 bases lay between the germline ends. CDR3 length: 14 residues. CDR3 DNA: TGTGCCAGTAGTATTGACGGAGAAGGGGAAAAACTGTTTTTT. Protein: CASSIDGEGEKLFF.

The chain joins TRBV4-1 to TRBJ1-1; D not resolved. The germline V and J ends were trimmed by 4 bases and 0 bases, with 6 bases remaining between them. Germline V gives CDR1 MGHRA, CDR2 YSYEKL. CDR3 length: 13 amino acids. CDR3 in DNA: TGCGCCAGCAGCCCCGATATGAACACTGAAGCTTTCTTT. It is translated as CASSPDMNTEAFF.

The chain combines TRBV20-1 with TRBJ2-7; no firm D call. Germline lookup yields CDR1 DFQATT and CDR2 SNEGSKA (reference sequence). The CDR3 length is 10 residues. V was pared by 7 bases and J by 5 bases, with 9 bases between. CDR3 loop: CSVPTNEQYF. As DNA, the CDR3 is TGCAGTGTTCCCACCAACGAGCAGTACTTC.